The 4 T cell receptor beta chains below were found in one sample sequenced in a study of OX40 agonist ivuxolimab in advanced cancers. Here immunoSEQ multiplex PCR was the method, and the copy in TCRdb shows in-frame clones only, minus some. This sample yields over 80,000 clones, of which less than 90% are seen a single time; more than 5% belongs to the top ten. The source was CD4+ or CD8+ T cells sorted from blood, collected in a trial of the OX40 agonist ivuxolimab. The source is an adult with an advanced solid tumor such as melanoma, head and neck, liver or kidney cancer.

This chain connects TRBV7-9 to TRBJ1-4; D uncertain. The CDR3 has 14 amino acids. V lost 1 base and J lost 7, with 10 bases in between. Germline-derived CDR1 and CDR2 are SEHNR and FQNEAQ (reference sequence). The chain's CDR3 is CASSLVTSAEKLFF. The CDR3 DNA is TGTGCCAGCAGCTTAGTAACGAGTGCTGAAAAACTGTTTTTT.

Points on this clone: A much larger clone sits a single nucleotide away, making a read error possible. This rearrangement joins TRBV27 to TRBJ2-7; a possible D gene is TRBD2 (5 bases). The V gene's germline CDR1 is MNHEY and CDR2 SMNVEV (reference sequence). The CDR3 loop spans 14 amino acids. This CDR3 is CVSALGGSLYEQYF. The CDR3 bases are TGTGTCTCCGCTCTCGGAGGCAGCTTATACGAGCAGTACTTC.

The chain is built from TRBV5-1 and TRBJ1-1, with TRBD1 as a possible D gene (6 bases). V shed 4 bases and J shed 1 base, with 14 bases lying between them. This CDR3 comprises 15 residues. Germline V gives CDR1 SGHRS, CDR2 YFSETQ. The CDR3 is CASSVSGQTNTEAFF. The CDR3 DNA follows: TGCGCCAGCAGCGTGTCGGGACAAACGAACACTGAAGCTTTCTTT.

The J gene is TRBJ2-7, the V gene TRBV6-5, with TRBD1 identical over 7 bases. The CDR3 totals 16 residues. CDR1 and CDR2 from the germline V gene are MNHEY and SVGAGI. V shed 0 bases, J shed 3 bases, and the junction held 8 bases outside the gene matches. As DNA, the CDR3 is TGTGCCAGCAGTTACTCAGGGACAGTCAATGTCTACGAGCAGTACTTC. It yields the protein CASSYSGTVNVYEQYF.